A single sample gave rise to the 5 T cell receptor beta chains below, sequenced in a study of blood T cell repertoires in COVID-19. The protocol was immunoSEQ multiplex PCR, while the TCRdb copy is restricted to in-frame clones and leaves out a portion. The repertoire includes some 200,000 clones, approximately 90% of them detected once, and approximately 6% sits in the top ten. Sequences were obtained from peripheral blood. The source is a man aged 40-49 years with active or convalescent COVID-19.

Only one count was recorded for this clone. The rearrangement links TRBV15 to TRBJ1-5, with TRBD1 matching 7 bases. V was pared by 5 bases and J by 5 bases, with 9 bases of the junction left unmatched. CDR1 LNHNV and CDR2 YYDKDF come from the germline V gene (reference sequence). The CDR3 covers 15 residues. The CDR3 DNA is TGTGCCACCAGCCGACCCCGAACAGGGGATCAGCCCCAGCATTTT. This sequence encodes CATSRPRTGDQPQHF.

The genes are TRBV1 and TRBJ2-5; the table names TRBD2, a call not compared with the DNA. TRBV1 counts as a pseudogene. This CDR3 is built from 15 residues. The CDR3 DNA is TGCACCAGCGGAGCCAGGACTAGCGGGATGGAGACCCAGTACTTC. Translating gives CTSGARTSGMETQYF.

The rearrangement links TRBV18 to TRBJ1-1, with a tentative D call TRBD1 (6 bases). The V and J ends lost 2 bases and 1 base respectively, with 11 bases between them. Germline V lookup: CDR1 KGHSH, CDR2 LQKENI. This CDR3 is 15 amino acids long. The CDR3 loop is CASSPGQDRNTEAFF. CDR3 in DNA: TGTGCCAGCTCACCAGGCCAGGACAGGAACACTGAAGCTTTCTTT.

This chain uses TRBV19 with TRBJ1-2; D ambiguous. CDR3 length equals 15 residues. Trimming stripped 2 bases from V and 6 bases from J, with 16 bases between. Germline loops: CDR1 LNHDA, CDR2 SQIVND (reference sequence). CDR3 sequence: CASSIRRELRDGYTF. As DNA, the CDR3 is TGTGCCAGTAGTATAAGGAGGGAACTACGAGATGGCTACACCTTC. The whole variable domain, filled in from reference TRBV19 and TRBJ1-2, reads DGGITQSPKYLFRKEGQNVTLSCEQNLNHDAMYWYRQDPGQGLRLIYYSQIVNDFQKGDIAEGYSVSREKKESFPLTVTSAQKNPTAFYLCASSIRRELRDGYTFGSGTRLTVV.

The chain couples TRBV11-2 to TRBJ2-1; 10 bases map to TRBD2. Per germline, CDR1 SGHAT and CDR2 FQNNGV. The CDR3 runs 17 residues. J lost 0 bases, V lost 4 bases, and 6 bases had no gene match. Here the CDR3 reads CASSSIGLAASYNEQFF. Written as DNA, the CDR3 is TGTGCCAGCAGCTCAATCGGACTAGCGGCCTCCTACAATGAGCAGTTCTTC. Full variable domain (remainder filled in from reference TRBV11-2 and TRBJ2-1): EAGVAQSPRYKIIEKRQSVAFWCNPISGHATLYWYQQILGQGPKLLIQFQNNGVVDDSQLPKDRFSAERLKGVDSTLKIQPAKLEDSAVYLCASSSIGLAASYNEQFFGPGTRLTVL.